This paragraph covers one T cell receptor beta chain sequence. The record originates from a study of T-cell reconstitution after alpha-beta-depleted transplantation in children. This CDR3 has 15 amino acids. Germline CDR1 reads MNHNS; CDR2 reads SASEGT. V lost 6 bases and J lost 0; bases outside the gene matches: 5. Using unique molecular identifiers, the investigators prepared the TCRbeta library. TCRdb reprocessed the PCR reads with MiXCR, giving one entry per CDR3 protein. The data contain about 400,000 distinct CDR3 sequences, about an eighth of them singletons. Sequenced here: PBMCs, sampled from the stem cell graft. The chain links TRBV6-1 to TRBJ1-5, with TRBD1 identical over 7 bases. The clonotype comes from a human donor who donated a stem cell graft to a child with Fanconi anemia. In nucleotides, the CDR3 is TGTGCCAGCAGGTTGGACAGGAATAGCAATCAGCCCCAGCATTTT. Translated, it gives CASRLDRNSNQPQHF.